Listed below are T cell receptor beta chains from one sample, sequenced in a study of T cells in Graves' hyperthyroidism and ophthalmopathy. One entry per CDR3 protein, called by TCRdb with MiXCR from the multiplex PCR reads. The table lists 500,000 to 650,000 distinct CDR3 sequences, over 45% of them singletons. Sequencing was performed on peripheral blood or thyroid tissue (not recorded which). All receptors derive from an adult woman with Graves' disease, either hyperthyroidism or ophthalmopathy (not recorded which). Each CDR3 is given with its conserved first and last residue. The D gene is left open where the match is weak. For some rows the clone size is stated as once, few or many, or as a class when expanded; others skip it.

TRBV7-9	-	TRBJ1-1	-	CASSLQGYPEAFF	TGTGCCAGCAGCCTCCAGGGGTATCCTGAAGCTTTCTTT
TRBV19	few	TRBJ1-5	TRBD1	CASEIGQGARNQPQHF	TGTGCCAGTGAAATAGGACAGGGGGCTCGGAATCAGCCCCAGCATTTT
TRBV7-2	-	TRBJ1-1	-	CASSPIGSSEAFF	TGTGCCAGCAGCCCCATAGGGTCCTCTGAAGCTTTCTTT
TRBV7-9	many	TRBJ1-1	-	CASSPTQSGYTEAFF	TGTGCCAGCAGCCCAACCCAGAGTGGGTACACTGAAGCTTTCTTT
TRBV7-2	-	TRBJ1-5	-	CASSFYICSLNRGRGNQPQHF	-
TRBV10-2	-	TRBJ1-4	-	CASSSTGKEKLFF	TGCGCCAGCAGTTCAACAGGGAAAGAAAAACTGTTTTTT
TRBV11-2	-	TRBJ2-7	-	CASSYSTPGHYEQYF	TGTGCCAGCAGCTACTCGACTCCCGGCCACTACGAGCAGTACTTC
TRBV15	-	TRBJ1-5	TRBD1	CATSRDQGANQPQHF	TGTGCCACCAGCAGAGACCAGGGGGCCAATCAGCCCCAGCATTTT
TRBV10-3	-	TRBJ1-1	-	CAISVNRLANTEAFF	TGTGCCATCAGTGTCAACCGGCTGGCCAACACTGAAGCTTTCTTT
TRBV5-4	many	TRBJ2-5	TRBD2	CASSLEAVAGGETQYF	TGTGCCAGCAGCTTGGAGGCGGTGGCGGGAGGGGAGACCCAGTACTTC
TRBV5-1	many	TRBJ2-7	TRBD1	CASSSTGSYEQYF	TGCGCCAGCAGCTCGACAGGGTCCTACGAGCAGTACTTC
TRBV6-1	many	TRBJ2-7	-	CASSEALRSEQYF	TGTGCCAGCAGTGAAGCTTTGAGATCGGAGCAGTACTTC
TRBV10-2	-	TRBJ2-2	-	CASSDVGGHQNTGELFF	TGCGCCAGCAGTGACGTCGGGGGACACCAGAACACCGGGGAGCTGTTTTTT
TRBV30	-	TRBJ1-5	-	CAWSVFGQGNQPQHF	TGTGCCTGGAGTGTATTTGGACAAGGGAATCAGCCCCAGCATTTT
TRBV10-3	-	TRBJ1-2	TRBD1	CAISDDLSQGRPYGYTF	TGTGCCATCAGTGATGACCTGTCACAGGGGCGGCCCTATGGCTACACCTTC
TRBV19	few	TRBJ2-6	-	CASVSHGDSGANVLTF	TGTGCCAGTGTATCCCACGGCGACTCTGGGGCCAACGTCCTGACTTTC
TRBV20-1	few	TRBJ1-1	-	CSASWGAREAFF	TGCAGTGCTAGTTGGGGGGCTAGGGAAGCTTTCTTT
TRBV10-2	few	TRBJ2-5	TRBD2	CASSEISPGLAVPVQETQYF	TGCGCCAGCAGTGAGATTAGCCCGGGACTAGCGGTCCCCGTACAAGAGACCCAGTACTTC
TRBV29-1	many	TRBJ2-2	-	CSVGLGGTGELFF	TGCAGCGTAGGACTAGGGGGCACCGGGGAGCTGTTTTTT
TRBV12-3/TRBV12-4	-	TRBJ2-6	-	CASSVQSSGANVLTF	TGTGCCAGCAGTGTTCAGAGCTCTGGGGCCAACGTCCTGACTTTC
TRBV7-6	-	TRBJ1-1	-	CASRLWSYTEAFF	TGTGCCAGCAGGCTCTGGAGTTACACTGAAGCTTTCTTT
TRBV29-1	many	TRBJ2-5	-	CSVVLRRETQYF	TGCAGCGTTGTGCTGCGTCGGGAGACCCAGTACTTC
TRBV5-1	many	TRBJ2-7	TRBD2	CASSPGLALTYEQYF	TGCGCCAGCAGCCCGGGACTAGCCTTGACCTACGAGCAGTACTTC
TRBV28	-	TRBJ1-1	TRBD1	CAITYRDRDTEAFF	TGTGCCATCACTTACCGGGACAGGGACACTGAAGCTTTCTTT
TRBV19	-	TRBJ2-2	TRBD1	CASTRGGAAGELFF	TGTGCCAGTACCAGAGGGGGCGCGGCCGGGGAGCTGTTTTTT
TRBV19	-	TRBJ2-3	TRBD2	CASRISGDTQYF	TGTGCCAGTAGGATTAGCGGGGATACGCAGTATTTT
TRBV11-2	many	TRBJ1-2	-	CASSATRVGGYTF	TGTGCCAGCAGCGCCACAAGGGTTGGTGGCTACACCTTC
TRBV27	-	TRBJ1-1	-	CASRRVVLNTEAFF	TGTGCCAGCAGGAGAGTGGTTCTTAACACTGAAGCTTTCTTT
TRBV19	-	TRBJ1-5	-	CASIPWAGDNQPQHF	TGTGCCAGTATCCCTTGGGCAGGGGACAATCAGCCCCAGCATTTT
TRBV19	-	TRBJ1-5	-	CASSLSSGNQPQHF	TGTGCCAGTAGTTTGTCTTCGGGCAATCAGCCCCAGCATTTT
TRBV5-1	many	TRBJ1-5	-	CASSLLGPISNQPQHF	TGCGCCAGCAGCTTACTGGGCCCAATATCAAATCAGCCCCAGCATTTT
TRBV2	many	TRBJ1-2	TRBD1	CASRPTGADGYTF	TGTGCCAGCAGACCCACAGGGGCGGATGGCTACACCTTC
TRBV7-9	-	TRBJ2-7	-	CASSQVLDSPRSYEQYF	TGCGCCAGCAGCCAAGTCTTAGACAGTCCTCGCTCCTACGAGCAGTACTTC